In its sample, the clone carrying this T cell receptor (beta chain) was seen a few times. This entry comes from a study of blood T cell repertoires in COVID-19. The protocol was immunoSEQ multiplex PCR, while the TCRdb copy is restricted to in-frame clones and leaves out a portion. This table has 150,000 or so clones, 86% appearing once. The V end was cut by 6 bases, the J end by 4 bases, with 9 bases between. The CDR3 consists of 12 residues. From germline, CDR1 is SNHLY and CDR2 FYNNEI. Sequencing input: peripheral blood. This receptor was taken from a woman aged 70 to 79 with acute or convalescent COVID-19. The chain carries TRBV2 and TRBJ1-2; unclear D gene. The CDR3 coding sequence is TGTGCCAGCAGACTGGACTTCTATGGCTACACCTTC. This encodes CASRLDFYGYTF.